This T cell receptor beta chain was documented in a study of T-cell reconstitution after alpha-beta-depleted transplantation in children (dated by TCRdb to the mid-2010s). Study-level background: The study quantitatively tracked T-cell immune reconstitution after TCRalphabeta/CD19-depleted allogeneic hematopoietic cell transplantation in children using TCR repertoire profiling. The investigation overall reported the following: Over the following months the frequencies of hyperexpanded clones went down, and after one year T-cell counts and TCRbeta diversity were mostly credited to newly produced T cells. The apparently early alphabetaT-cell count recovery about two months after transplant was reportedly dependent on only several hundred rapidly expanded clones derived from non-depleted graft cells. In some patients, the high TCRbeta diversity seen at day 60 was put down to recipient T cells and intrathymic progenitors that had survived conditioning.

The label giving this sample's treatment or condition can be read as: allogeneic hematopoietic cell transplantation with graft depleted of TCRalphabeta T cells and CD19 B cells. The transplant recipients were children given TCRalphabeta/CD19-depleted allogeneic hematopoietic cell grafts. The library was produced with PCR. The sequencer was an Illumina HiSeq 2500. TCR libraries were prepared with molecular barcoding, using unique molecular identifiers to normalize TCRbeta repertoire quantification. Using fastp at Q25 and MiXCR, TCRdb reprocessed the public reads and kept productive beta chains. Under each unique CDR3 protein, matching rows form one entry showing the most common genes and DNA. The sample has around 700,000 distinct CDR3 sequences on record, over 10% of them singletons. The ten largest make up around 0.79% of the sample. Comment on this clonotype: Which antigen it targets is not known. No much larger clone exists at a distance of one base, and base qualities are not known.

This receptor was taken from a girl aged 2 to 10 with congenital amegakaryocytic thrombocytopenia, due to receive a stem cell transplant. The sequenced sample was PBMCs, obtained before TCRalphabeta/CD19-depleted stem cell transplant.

CDR3 region: CSATPSGNTIYF. The nucleotide sequence reads as follows: TGCAGTGCCACACCCTCTGGAAACACCATATATTTT. The chain joins TRBV20-1 to TRBJ1-3; no D gene can be assigned with confidence. Relative to germline, V is 6 bases shorter and J is 0 bases shorter, with 6 bases between their ends. From its cysteine to its phenylalanine, the CDR3 spans 12 amino acids. Here the CDR3 DNA is all that survives: 36 bases in frame from base 1. The germline V gene (reference sequence) yields DFQATT for CDR1 and SNEGSKA for CDR2.